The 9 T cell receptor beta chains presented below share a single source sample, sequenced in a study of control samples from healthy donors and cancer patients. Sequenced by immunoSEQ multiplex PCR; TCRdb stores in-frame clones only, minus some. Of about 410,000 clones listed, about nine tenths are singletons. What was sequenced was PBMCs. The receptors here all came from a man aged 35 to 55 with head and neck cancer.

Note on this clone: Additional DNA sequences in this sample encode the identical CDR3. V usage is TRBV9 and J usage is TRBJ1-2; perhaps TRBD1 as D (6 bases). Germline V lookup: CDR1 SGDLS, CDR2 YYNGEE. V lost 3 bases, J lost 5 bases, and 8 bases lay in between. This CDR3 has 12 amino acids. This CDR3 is CASSDRVYGYTF. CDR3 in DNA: TGTGCCAGCAGCGACAGGGTTTATGGCTACACCTTC.

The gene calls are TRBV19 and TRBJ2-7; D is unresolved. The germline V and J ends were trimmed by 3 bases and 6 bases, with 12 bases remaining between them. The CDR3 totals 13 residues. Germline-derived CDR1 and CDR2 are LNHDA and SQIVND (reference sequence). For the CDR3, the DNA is TGTGCCAGTAGTATTGAAAGGGATTCCGAGCAGTACTTC. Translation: CASSIERDSEQYF.

CDR3 in amino acids: CASSLKVRGSVGYEQYF. The CDR3 DNA reads as TGTGCCAGCAGCTTGAAGGTCAGGGGAAGCGTGGGCTACGAGCAGTACTTC. The chain carries TRBV5-6 and TRBJ2-7; the D gene is possibly TRBD1 (6 bases). V lost 1 base to trimming and J lost 3 bases, with 20 bases between them. Germline V gives CDR1 SGHDT, CDR2 YYEEEE. The CDR3 is 17 amino acids.

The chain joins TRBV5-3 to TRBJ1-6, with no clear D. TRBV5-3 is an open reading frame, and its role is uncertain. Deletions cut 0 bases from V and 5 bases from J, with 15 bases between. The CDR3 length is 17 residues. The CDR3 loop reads CARSLEEGGPDNSPLHF. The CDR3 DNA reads TGTGCCAGAAGCTTGGAGGAGGGAGGCCCAGATAATTCACCCCTCCACTTT.

The CDR3 loop is CASSLGLQNSNQPQHF. CDR3 bases: TGTGCCAGCAGCTTGGGTCTTCAGAATAGCAATCAGCCCCAGCATTTT. This chain links TRBV7-8 with TRBJ1-5; D is unclear. The V end was cut by 3 bases, the J end by 0 bases, with 12 bases between. Germline assignment: CDR1 SGHVS and CDR2 FQNEAQ. CDR3 length equals 16 residues.

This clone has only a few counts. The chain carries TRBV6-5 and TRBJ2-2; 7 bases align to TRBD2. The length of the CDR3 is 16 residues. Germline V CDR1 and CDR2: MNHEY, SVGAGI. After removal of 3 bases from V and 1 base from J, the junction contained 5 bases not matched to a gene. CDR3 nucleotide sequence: TGTGCCAGCAGTTATCGATGGGAGGGGAACACCGGGGAGCTGTTTTTT. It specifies CASSYRWEGNTGELFF.

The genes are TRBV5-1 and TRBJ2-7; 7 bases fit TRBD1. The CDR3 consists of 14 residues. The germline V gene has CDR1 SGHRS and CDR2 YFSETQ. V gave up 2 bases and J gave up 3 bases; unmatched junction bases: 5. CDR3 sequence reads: CASSFGTDNYEQYF. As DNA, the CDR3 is TGCGCCAGCAGCTTCGGGACAGATAACTACGAGCAGTACTTC.

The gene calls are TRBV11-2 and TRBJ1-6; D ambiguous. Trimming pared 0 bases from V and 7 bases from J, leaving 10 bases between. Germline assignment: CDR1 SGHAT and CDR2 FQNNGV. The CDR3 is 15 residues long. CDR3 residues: CASSLELLGNSPLHF. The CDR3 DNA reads TGTGCCAGCAGCTTAGAGTTGTTGGGGAATTCACCCCTCCACTTT.

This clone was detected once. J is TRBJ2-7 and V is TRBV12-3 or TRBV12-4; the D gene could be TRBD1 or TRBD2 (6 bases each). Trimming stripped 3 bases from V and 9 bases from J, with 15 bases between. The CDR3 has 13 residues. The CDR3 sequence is CASSLGGRVLQYF. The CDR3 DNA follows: TGTGCCAGCAGTTTGGGGGGCAGGGTCTTGCAGTACTTC.